The source of this T cell receptor (beta chain) is a study of T cell repertoires in cytomegalovirus infection. The wider study: Indicated by public TCR beta signatures were CMV infection and matching HLA type.

The CDR3 loop spans 14 amino acids. Trimming shortened V by 1 base and J by 5 bases, and 9 bases separated the two germline ends. Germline loops: CDR1 SGHVS, CDR2 FNYEAQ. One entry per CDR3 protein results from TCRdb running MiXCR on the reads. The data show about 490,000 distinct CDR3 sequences, with 10% to 12% seen just once and 9.5% to 13% held by the top ten. This clonotype occurred many times. This receptor was identified in a human donor in good health (CMV status not recorded). Some clones in this sample may be carry-over from other donors' samples. The sequenced sample consisted of PBMCs. V and J are TRBV7-6 and TRBJ1-5, with D tentatively TRBD1 (6 bases). The DNA for the CDR3 is TGTGCCAGCAGCTTAGTCGCAGGGGATCAGCCCCAGCATTTT. This gives the protein CASSLVAGDQPQHF. Full variable domain (missing parts from reference TRBV7-6 and TRBJ1-5): GAGVSQSPRYKVTKRGQDVALRCDPISGHVSLYWYRQALGQGPEFLTYFNYEAQQDKSGLPNDRFSAERPEGSISTLTIQRTEQRDSAMYRCASSLVAGDQPQHFGDGTRLSIL.